This note documents a single T cell receptor (beta chain) sequence. The target antigen is unknown. This CDR3 is built from 14 residues. Trimming left V 8 bases short and J 8 bases short, with 21 bases between. Germline values: CDR1 LNHDA, CDR2 SQIVND (reference sequence). This record belongs to a study of T cell responses to AZD1222 COVID-19 vaccine. The data were produced by immunoSEQ multiplex PCR, yet TCRdb's version contains in-frame clones alone and is incomplete. The sample lists approximately 100,000 clones; 90% were seen once. Study findings and constraints: Unmutated variant regions are reportedly targeted by nearly half of spike-specific TCRs. Possibly, clonal diversity was underestimated; donors were largely white British and included more females. Along spike, vaccine-associated CD4 TCRs were found throughout, with dominance at 160-218 and 743-854.

The material sequenced was peripheral blood, taken 28 days after the second AZD1222 dose. The V call is TRBV19, the J call TRBJ1-2; D call uncertain. This sequence originates from an adult who received the AZD1222 COVID-19 vaccine. CDR3 DNA sequence: TGTGCCAGTCACCCTCGGCGCTACGTGCAGGGCTACACCTTC. It yields the protein CASHPRRYVQGYTF.